One and the same sample provided the 26 T cell receptor beta chains below, sequenced in a study of radiotherapy plus CTLA-4 blockade in lung cancer. Assay: immunoSEQ multiplex PCR; the TCRdb copy retains only in-frame clones and omits some. The repertoire consists of 71,000 or so clones, with around 87% occurring once and the leading ten covering roughly 0.95%. Sample: peripheral blood, taken from a patient treated with radiotherapy plus ipilimumab. These receptors all come from a human donor with non-small cell lung cancer who had stable disease on radiotherapy plus ipilimumab.

This clone has a handful of counts. V and J are TRBV5-4 and TRBJ1-4; TRBD1 agrees at 7 bases. V trimming: 1 base; J trimming: 8 bases; junction bases outside the gene matches: 5. Germline CDR1 SGHNT, CDR2 YYREEE (reference sequence). This CDR3 is 14 amino acids long. The CDR3 DNA reads TGTGCCAGCAGCTTGCGACAGGGTCACGAAAAACTGTTTTTT. Its protein product is CASSLRQGHEKLFF.

The chain carries TRBV6-5 and TRBJ1-2; D is possibly TRBD1 (5 bases). CDR3 size: 13 residues. From germline, CDR1 is MNHEY and CDR2 SVGAGI. V lost 4 bases and J lost 7, with 13 bases in between. The CDR3 loop is CASSSDPDSGYTF. The CDR3 coding sequence is TGTGCCAGCAGTTCCGACCCAGACAGTGGCTACACCTTC.

V usage is TRBV10-1 and J usage is TRBJ2-3; no clear D. Germline-derived CDR1 and CDR2 are WNHNN and SYGVQD (reference sequence). With 2 bases removed from V and 2 bases from J, the gap between germline ends came to 8 bases. CDR3 length: 14 amino acids. The CDR3 DNA is TGCGCCAGCAGTGAGGGTTATTCCACAGATACGCAGTATTTT. It encodes CASSEGYSTDTQYF.

The genes are TRBV5-1 and TRBJ1-2; no firm D call. V lost 1 base, J lost 3 bases, and 7 bases lay in between. The CDR3 consists of 13 residues. Germline CDR1 SGHRS, CDR2 YFSETQ. CDR3 residues: CASSLTLDYGYTF. CDR3 DNA: TGCGCCAGCAGCTTGACGCTGGACTATGGCTACACCTTC. The whole variable domain, filled in from reference TRBV5-1 and TRBJ1-2, reads KAGVTQTPRYLIKTRGQQVTLSCSPISGHRSVSWYQQTPGQGLQFLFEYFSETQRNKGNFPGRFSGRQFSNSRSEMNVSTLELGDSALYLCASSLTLDYGYTFGSGTRLTVV.

A single count supports this clone. This chain links TRBV21-1 with TRBJ2-1; TRBD1 was called by the table and not checked on the DNA. TRBV21-1 is a known pseudogene. The CDR3 is 18 amino acids. CDR3 coding DNA: TGTGCCAGCAGCCCAACCGGGGGGGACAGGGCCCCCTACAATGAGCAGTTCTTC. Amino acids: CASSPTGGDRAPYNEQFF.

As DNA, the CDR3 is TGTGCCAGCACCTCCTATGGCTACACCTTC. Amino acids: CASTSYGYTF. The chain couples TRBV27 to TRBJ1-2; no definite D call. V lost 7 bases to trimming and J lost 4 bases, with 4 bases between them. This CDR3 has 10 residues. The V gene's germline CDR1 is MNHEY and CDR2 SMNVEV (reference sequence).

The chain couples TRBV6-4 to TRBJ2-3; no clear D. The CDR3 has 15 residues. The germline CDR1 and CDR2 sequences are MRHNA and SNTAGT. Trimming took 2 bases from V and 1 from J, leaving 10 bases between them. The DNA for the CDR3 is TGTGCCAGCAGTGACGATGGTGCGGGCACAGATACGCAGTATTTT. It codes for CASSDDGAGTDTQYF.

The rearrangement links TRBV6-1 to TRBJ2-2; a weak D match, TRBD1 (6 bases). The CDR3 length is 15 residues. Germline V gives CDR1 MNHNS, CDR2 SASEGT. The V gene lost 6 bases and the J gene lost 6 bases, with 17 bases spanning the gap. The DNA of the CDR3 is TGTGCCAGCAGAATGGGACAAACAAGGGCCGGGGAGCTGTTTTTT. This encodes CASRMGQTRAGELFF.

The V call is TRBV10-3, the J call TRBJ2-4, with TRBD2 identical over 14 bases. With 2 bases clipped from V and 2 bases from J, the junction kept 2 bases outside the gene matches. CDR1 and CDR2 (germline): ENHRY, SYGVKD. There are 17 residues in the CDR3. The CDR3 protein is CAISEGLAGGSKNIQYF. The CDR3 nucleotides are TGTGCCATCAGTGAGGGACTAGCGGGGGGCTCCAAAAACATTCAGTACTTC.

This sequence joins TRBV19 and TRBJ1-2; 8 nucleotides align to TRBD1. J gave up 3 bases and V 1 base, and 10 bases lay outside the gene matches. Germline values: CDR1 LNHDA, CDR2 SQIVND (reference sequence). This CDR3 region has 17 residues. As DNA, the CDR3 is TGTGCCAGTAGTATAGGTGGCAGGGGGCGCCTAGACTATGGCTACACCTTC. Translated: CASSIGGRGRLDYGYTF.

The gene calls are TRBV19 and TRBJ2-1; 13 bases are shared with TRBD2. Germline CDR1 LNHDA, CDR2 SQIVND (reference sequence). The CDR3 extends over 16 amino acids. V gave up 5 bases and J gave up 3 bases; unmatched junction bases: 4. The CDR3 DNA follows: TGTGCCAGTAGTGTGGGACTAGCGGGATACTACAATGAGCAGTTCTTC. Protein product: CASSVGLAGYYNEQFF.

V is TRBV28 and J is TRBJ2-1; 13 bases agree with TRBD2. From germline, CDR1 is MDHEN and CDR2 SYDVKM. J gave up 9 bases and V 2 bases, and 4 bases lay outside the gene matches. The CDR3 is made up of 15 amino acids. CDR3 protein: CASSLGTSGNPEQFF. The CDR3, as DNA: TGTGCCAGCAGTTTAGGGACTAGCGGGAATCCTGAGCAGTTCTTC.

V usage is TRBV7-9 and J usage is TRBJ2-5; D not resolved. Deletions cut 3 bases from V and 5 bases from J, with 4 bases between. Germline CDR1 reads SEHNR; CDR2 reads FQNEAQ (reference sequence). There are 11 residues in the CDR3. CDR3 DNA sequence: TGTGCCAGCAGCTTCAGCGAGACCCAGTACTTC. Its translation: CASSFSETQYF.

The gene calls are TRBV7-6 and TRBJ2-7; the D is unclear. The V end lost 2 bases, the J end lost 1 base, and 21 bases lay between the germline ends. Germline lookup yields CDR1 SGHVS and CDR2 FNYEAQ. This CDR3 comprises 18 residues. The CDR3 sequence: CASSLKVADPSPSYEQYF. The CDR3 nucleotides read TGTGCCAGCAGCTTAAAGGTGGCGGATCCTTCCCCTTCCTACGAGCAGTACTTC.

This chain joins TRBV6-5 and TRBJ2-4; 7 bases line up with TRBD1. Germline assignment: CDR1 MNHEY and CDR2 SVGAGI. Trimming cost V 5 bases and J 1 base; bases outside gene matches: 2. The CDR3 extends over 14 amino acids. CDR3 sequence reads: CASSIRGAKNIQYF. The CDR3 DNA is TGTGCCAGCAGTATCAGGGGGGCCAAAAACATTCAGTACTTC.

The chain joins TRBV2 to TRBJ2-7, with 7 bases matching TRBD2. After removal of 6 bases from V and 4 bases from J, the junction contained 12 bases not matched to a gene. The germline CDR1 and CDR2 sequences are SNHLY and FYNNEI. This CDR3 has 15 amino acids. Here the CDR3 DNA reads TGTGCCAGCAGCCCGAGAGCGGGACCCCCTTACGAGCAGTACTTC. Translated, it gives CASSPRAGPPYEQYF.

The J gene is TRBJ2-7, the V gene TRBV27, with TRBD1 matching 7 bases. Germline V CDR1 and CDR2: MNHEY, SMNVEV (reference sequence). The CDR3 consists of 16 residues. V trimming: 6 bases; J trimming: 2 bases; junction bases outside the gene matches: 13. The CDR3 spells CASSFATGRLPYEQYF. The DNA of the CDR3 is TGTGCCAGCAGCTTCGCGACAGGGAGACTACCCTACGAGCAGTACTTC.

The V call is TRBV18, the J call TRBJ1-1; a possible D gene is TRBD1 (6 bases). CDR3 length: 13 residues. Germline V gene sequence: CDR1 KGHSH, CDR2 LQKENI. Trimming left V 6 bases short and J 0 bases short, with 8 bases between. CDR3 residues: CASSDSMNTEAFF. CDR3 DNA: TGTGCCAGCTCGGACAGTATGAACACTGAAGCTTTCTTT.

The rearrangement uses TRBV29-1 and TRBJ1-1, with D uncertain. CDR1 SQVTM and CDR2 ANQGSEA come from the germline V gene. The CDR3 covers 13 residues. Between the trimmed V and J ends, which lost 8 bases and 4 bases, there was a span of 17 bases. CDR3 DNA sequence: TGCAGCATTGTACGGGGTTCGAGCACTGAAGCTTTCTTT. Residues: CSIVRGSSTEAFF.

This clone was found once. The genes are TRBV5-1 and TRBJ2-2; D might be TRBD1 or TRBD2, each matching 5 bases. Looked up from germline, CDR1 is SGHRS and CDR2 is YFSETQ. The V gene lost 4 bases and the J gene lost 4 bases, with 11 bases spanning the gap. The CDR3 has 14 amino acids. For the CDR3, the DNA is TGCGCCAGCAGCCTCCCGAGGGGCACCGGGGAGCTGTTTTTT. Translating it yields CASSLPRGTGELFF.

This sequence joins TRBV7-2 and TRBJ1-3, with a tentative D call TRBD1 (6 bases). This CDR3 is 16 amino acids long. Between the trimmed V and J ends, which lost 6 bases and 0 bases, there was a span of 15 bases. CDR1 is SGHTA, CDR2 FQGNSA, per germline. The CDR3 DNA reads TGTGCCAGCAGGCCATGGGGGGGCAGCTCTGGAAACACCATATATTTT. Translating gives CASRPWGGSSGNTIYF. The full variable domain, its missing parts supplied by reference TRBV7-2 and TRBJ1-3, is GAGVSQSPSNKVTEKGKDVELRCDPISGHTALYWYRQSLGQGLEFLIYFQGNSAPDKSGLPSDRFSAERTGGSVSTLTIQRTQQEDSAVYLCASRPWGGSSGNTIYFGEGSWLTVV.

Points on this clone: The identical CDR3 is also encoded by other nucleotide sequences in the sample. The chain combines TRBV2 with TRBJ2-5; the D is unclear. This CDR3 is built from 10 residues. CDR1 is SNHLY, CDR2 FYNNEI, per germline. V lost 8 bases and J 5 bases, leaving 6 bases between the germline ends. This chain's CDR3 is CASRAETQYF. The CDR3 DNA reads as TGTGCCAGCCGCGCTGAGACCCAGTACTTC.

This chain links TRBV10-2 with TRBJ2-2; D remains unclear. The ends were cut back, 3 bases at V and 6 bases at J, with 14 bases in the middle. Germline V lookup: CDR1 WSHSY, CDR2 SAAADI. The CDR3 is made up of 15 amino acids. Written as DNA, the CDR3 is TGCGCCAGCAGTGATGAAACGGAAAGGCCCGGGGAGCTGTTTTTT. Protein product: CASSDETERPGELFF.

This sequence joins TRBV6-6 and TRBJ1-3, with D unclear. The V gene's germline CDR1 is MNHNY and CDR2 SVGAGI (reference sequence). Trimming took 6 bases from V and 3 from J, leaving 18 bases between them. The CDR3 length is 16 residues. This chain's CDR3 is CASSLTANTGGNTIYF. DNA of the CDR3: TGTGCCAGCAGCCTGACCGCTAATACGGGTGGAAACACCATATATTTT.

This sequence joins TRBV6-6 and TRBJ1-5, with TRBD1 as a possible D gene (5 bases). The CDR3 spans 15 residues. V gave up 8 bases and J gave up 4 bases, with 18 bases separating them. The V gene's germline CDR1 is MNHNY and CDR2 SVGAGI (reference sequence). The CDR3 loop is CASGGGLGKNQPQHF. DNA of the CDR3: TGTGCCAGCGGGGGTGGATTGGGGAAAAATCAGCCCCAGCATTTT.

There are a few counts of this clone. The CDR3 reads CASSNSGGSYTGELFF. In DNA, the CDR3 is TGTGCCAGCAGCAATAGCGGGGGGTCGTACACCGGGGAGCTGTTTTTT. This chain links TRBV5-4 with TRBJ2-2, with 10 bases fitting TRBD2. The CDR3 covers 16 residues. Germline CDR1 and CDR2: SGHNT and YYREEE (reference sequence). The trim removed 4 bases at V and 3 bases at J, leaving 6 bases unmatched. Looking up the rest from reference TRBV5-4 and TRBJ2-2 gives the full variable domain: ETGVTQSPTHLIKTRGQQVTLRCSSQSGHNTVSWYQQALGQGPQFIFQYYREEENGRGNFPPRFSGLQFPNYSSELNVNALELDDSALYLCASSNSGGSYTGELFFGEGSRLTVL.